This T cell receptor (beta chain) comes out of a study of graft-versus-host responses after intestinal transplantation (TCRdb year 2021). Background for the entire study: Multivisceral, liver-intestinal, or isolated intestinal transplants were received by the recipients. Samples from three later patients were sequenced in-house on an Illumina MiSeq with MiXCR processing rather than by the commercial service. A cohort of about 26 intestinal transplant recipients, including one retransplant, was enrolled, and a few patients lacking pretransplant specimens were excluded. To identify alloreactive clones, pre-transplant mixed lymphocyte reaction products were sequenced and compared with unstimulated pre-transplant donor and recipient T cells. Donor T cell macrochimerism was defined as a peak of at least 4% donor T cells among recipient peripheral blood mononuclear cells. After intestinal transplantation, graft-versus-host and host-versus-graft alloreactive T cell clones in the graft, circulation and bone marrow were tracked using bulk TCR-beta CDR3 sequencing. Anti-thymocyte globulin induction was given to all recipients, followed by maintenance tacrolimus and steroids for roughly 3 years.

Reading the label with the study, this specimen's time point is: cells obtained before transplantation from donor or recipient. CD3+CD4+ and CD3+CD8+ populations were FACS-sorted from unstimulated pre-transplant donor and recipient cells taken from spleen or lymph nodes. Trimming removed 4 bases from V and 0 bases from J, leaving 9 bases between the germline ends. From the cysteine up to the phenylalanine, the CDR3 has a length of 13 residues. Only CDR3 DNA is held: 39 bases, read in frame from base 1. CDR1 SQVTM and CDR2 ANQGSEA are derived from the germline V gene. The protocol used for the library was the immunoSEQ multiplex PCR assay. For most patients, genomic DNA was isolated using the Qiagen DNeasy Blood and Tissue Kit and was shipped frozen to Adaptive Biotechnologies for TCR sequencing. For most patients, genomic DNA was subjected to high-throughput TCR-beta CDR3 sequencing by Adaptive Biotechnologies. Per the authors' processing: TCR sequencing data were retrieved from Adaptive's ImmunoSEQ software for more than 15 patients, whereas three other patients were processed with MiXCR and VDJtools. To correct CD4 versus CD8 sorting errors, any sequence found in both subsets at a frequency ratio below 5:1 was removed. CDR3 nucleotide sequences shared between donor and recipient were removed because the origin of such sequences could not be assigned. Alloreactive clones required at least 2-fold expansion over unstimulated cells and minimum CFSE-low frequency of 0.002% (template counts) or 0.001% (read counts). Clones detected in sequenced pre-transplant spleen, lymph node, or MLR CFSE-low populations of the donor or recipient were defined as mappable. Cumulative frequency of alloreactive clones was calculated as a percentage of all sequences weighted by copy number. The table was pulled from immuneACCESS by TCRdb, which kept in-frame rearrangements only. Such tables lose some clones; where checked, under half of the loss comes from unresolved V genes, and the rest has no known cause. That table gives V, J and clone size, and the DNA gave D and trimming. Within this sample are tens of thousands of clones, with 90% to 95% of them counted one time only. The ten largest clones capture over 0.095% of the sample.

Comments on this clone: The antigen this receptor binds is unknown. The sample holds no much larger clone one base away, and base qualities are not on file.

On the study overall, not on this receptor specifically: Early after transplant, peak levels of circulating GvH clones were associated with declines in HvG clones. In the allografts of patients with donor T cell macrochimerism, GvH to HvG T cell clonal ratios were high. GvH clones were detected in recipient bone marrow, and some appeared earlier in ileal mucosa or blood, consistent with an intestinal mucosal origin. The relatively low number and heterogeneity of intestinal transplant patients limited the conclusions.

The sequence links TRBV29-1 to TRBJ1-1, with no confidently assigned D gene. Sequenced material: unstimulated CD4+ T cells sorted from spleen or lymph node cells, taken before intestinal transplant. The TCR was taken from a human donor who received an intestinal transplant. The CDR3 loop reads CSVVEGLNTEAFF. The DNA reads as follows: TGCAGCGTTGTTGAGGGCCTGAACACTGAAGCTTTCTTT.